This T cell receptor beta chain emerged from a study of prognosis after radiotherapy for stage I lung cancer. For the study at large: Stage I lung tumors that were newly diagnosed and primary were found in more than 12 patients, while a handful of patients had oligometastatic NSCLC after surgical resection of the primary tumor. Study conclusions and caveats: Reportedly, TRBV and TRBJ gene usage differed by presence of metastases in patients. Shannon entropy after stereotactic body radiation therapy was lower in patients who developed distant metastases.

Two time points each involved a draw of 4.5 to 6 milliliters of peripheral blood. Amplification of the TCR beta CDR3 (from genomic DNA) was done by two-round multiplex PCR. The use of primers specific to each TRBV and TRBJ gene characterized first-round PCR. TCRdb ran MiXCR on the multiplex PCR reads and lists one entry per CDR3 protein. This repertoire shows about 15,000 distinct CDR3 sequences, 28% found once; its top ten account for 10% to 11%. The germline V gene encodes CDR1 DFQATT and CDR2 SNEGSKA (reference sequence). Trimming left V 6 bases short and J 8 bases short, with 22 bases between. This CDR3 comprises 14 residues. This clonotype was counted many times. Its antigen is not identified.

The V and J genes are TRBV20-1 and TRBJ1-2; weak D call: TRBD1 (5 bases). The source of this sequence is a donor over 45 with non-small cell lung cancer. Source: PBMCs, taken before or after stereotactic body radiation therapy (not recorded which). CDR3 sequence reads: CSAPTAASAGGYTF. CDR3 nucleotide sequence: TGCAGTGCCCCGACAGCGGCTTCTGCTGGAGGCTACACCTTC.